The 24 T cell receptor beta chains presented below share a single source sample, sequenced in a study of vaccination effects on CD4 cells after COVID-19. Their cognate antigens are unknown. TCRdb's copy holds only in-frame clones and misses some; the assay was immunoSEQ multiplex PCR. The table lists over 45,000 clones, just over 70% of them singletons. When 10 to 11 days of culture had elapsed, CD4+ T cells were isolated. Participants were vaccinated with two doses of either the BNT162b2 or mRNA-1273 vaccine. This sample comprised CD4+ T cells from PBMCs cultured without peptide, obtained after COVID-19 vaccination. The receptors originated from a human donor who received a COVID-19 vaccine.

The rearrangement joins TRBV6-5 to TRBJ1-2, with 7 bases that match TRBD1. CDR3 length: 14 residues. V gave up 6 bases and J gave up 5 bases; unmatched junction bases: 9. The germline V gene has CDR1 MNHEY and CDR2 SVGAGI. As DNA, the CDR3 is TGTGCCAGCAGGACACAGGGGACAGCATATGGCTACACCTTC. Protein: CASRTQGTAYGYTF.

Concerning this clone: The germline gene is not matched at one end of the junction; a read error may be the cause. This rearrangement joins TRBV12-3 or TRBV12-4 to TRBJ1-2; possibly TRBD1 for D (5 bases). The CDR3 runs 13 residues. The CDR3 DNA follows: TGTGCCAGCAGTTTTGGGGCAGGATTAGGGATAGACTTC. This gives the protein CASSFGAGLGIDF.

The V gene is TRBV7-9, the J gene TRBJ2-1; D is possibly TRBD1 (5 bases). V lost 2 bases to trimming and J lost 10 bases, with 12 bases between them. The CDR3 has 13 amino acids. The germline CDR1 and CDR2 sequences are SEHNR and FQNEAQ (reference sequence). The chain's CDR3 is CASSLKTEREQFF. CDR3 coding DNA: TGTGCCAGCAGCTTAAAGACAGAAAGGGAGCAGTTCTTC.

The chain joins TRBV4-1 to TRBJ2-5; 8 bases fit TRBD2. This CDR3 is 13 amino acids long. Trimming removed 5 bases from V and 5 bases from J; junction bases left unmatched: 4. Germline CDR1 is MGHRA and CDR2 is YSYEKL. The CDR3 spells CASSSSGSETQYF. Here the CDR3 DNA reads TGCGCCAGCAGCTCCAGCGGGAGCGAGACCCAGTACTTC.

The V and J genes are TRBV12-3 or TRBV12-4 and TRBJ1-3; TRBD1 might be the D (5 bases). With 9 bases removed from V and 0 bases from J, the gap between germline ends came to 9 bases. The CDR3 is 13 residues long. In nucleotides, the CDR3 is TGTGCCAGTGACAGTCACTCTGGAAACACCATATATTTT. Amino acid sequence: CASDSHSGNTIYF.

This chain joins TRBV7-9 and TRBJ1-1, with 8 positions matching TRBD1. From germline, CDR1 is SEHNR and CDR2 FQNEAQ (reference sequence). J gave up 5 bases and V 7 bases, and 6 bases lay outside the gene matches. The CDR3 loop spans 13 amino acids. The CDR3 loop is CASIQGGKTEAFF. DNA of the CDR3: TGTGCCAGCATACAGGGGGGTAAAACTGAAGCTTTCTTT.

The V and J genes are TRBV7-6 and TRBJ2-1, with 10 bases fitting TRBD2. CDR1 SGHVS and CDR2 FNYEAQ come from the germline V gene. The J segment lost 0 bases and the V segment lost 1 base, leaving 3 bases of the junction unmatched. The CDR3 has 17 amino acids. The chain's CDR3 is CASSLGSSGSSYNEQFF. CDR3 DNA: TGTGCCAGCAGCTTAGGTTCTAGCGGGAGCTCCTACAATGAGCAGTTCTTC.

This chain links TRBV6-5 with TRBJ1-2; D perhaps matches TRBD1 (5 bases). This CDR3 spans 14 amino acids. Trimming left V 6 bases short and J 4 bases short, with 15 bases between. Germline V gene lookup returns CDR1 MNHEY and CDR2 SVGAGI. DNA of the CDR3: TGTGCCAGCAGCTACGTGGGGGGTGGCTATGGCTACACCTTC. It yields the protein CASSYVGGGYGYTF.

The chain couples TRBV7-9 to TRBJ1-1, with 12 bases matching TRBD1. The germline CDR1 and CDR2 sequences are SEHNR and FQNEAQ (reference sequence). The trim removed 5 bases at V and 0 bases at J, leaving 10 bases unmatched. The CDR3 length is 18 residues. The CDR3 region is CASSQGTGGWGMNTEAFF. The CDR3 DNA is TGTGCCAGCAGCCAAGGGACAGGGGGCTGGGGGATGAACACTGAAGCTTTCTTT.

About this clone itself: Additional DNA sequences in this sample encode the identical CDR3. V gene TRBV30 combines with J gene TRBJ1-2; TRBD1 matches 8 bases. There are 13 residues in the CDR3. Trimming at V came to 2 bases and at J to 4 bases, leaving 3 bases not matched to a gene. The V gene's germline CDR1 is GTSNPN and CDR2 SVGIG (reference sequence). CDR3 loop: CAWSRTGSYGYTF. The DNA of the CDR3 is TGTGCCTGGAGTCGGACAGGGAGCTATGGCTACACCTTC.

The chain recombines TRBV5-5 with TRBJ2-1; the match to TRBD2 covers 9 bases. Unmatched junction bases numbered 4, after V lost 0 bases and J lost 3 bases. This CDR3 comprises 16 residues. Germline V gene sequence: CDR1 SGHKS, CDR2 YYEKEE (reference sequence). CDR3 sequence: CASSLASSGNYNEQFF. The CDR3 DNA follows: TGTGCCAGCAGCTTGGCCTCTAGCGGGAACTACAATGAGCAGTTCTTC.

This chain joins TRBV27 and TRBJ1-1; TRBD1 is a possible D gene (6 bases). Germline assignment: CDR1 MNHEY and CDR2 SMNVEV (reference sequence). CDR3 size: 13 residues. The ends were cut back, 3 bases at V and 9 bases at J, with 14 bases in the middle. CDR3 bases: TGTGCCAGCAGTTTCACCGGGGGCTTCAAAGCTTTCTTT. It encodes CASSFTGGFKAFF.

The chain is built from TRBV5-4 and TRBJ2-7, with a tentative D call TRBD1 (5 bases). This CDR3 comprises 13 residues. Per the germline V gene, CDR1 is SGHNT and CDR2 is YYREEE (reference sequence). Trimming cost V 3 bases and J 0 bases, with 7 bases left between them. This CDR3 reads CASSYQGSYEQYF. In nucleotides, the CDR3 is TGTGCCAGCAGCTATCAGGGCTCCTACGAGCAGTACTTC.

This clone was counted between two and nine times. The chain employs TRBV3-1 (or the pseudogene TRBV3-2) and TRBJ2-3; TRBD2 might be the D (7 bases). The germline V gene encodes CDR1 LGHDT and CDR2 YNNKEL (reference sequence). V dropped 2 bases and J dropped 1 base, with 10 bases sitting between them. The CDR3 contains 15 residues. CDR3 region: CASSQRGGRTDTQYF. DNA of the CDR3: TGTGCCAGCAGCCAACGCGGGGGCCGCACAGATACGCAGTATTTT.

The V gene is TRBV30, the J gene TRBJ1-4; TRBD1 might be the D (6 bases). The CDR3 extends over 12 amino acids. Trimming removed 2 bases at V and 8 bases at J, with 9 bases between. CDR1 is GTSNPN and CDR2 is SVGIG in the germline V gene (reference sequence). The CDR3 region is CAWSTGLEKLFF. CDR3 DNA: TGTGCCTGGAGTACAGGGTTAGAAAAACTGTTTTTT.

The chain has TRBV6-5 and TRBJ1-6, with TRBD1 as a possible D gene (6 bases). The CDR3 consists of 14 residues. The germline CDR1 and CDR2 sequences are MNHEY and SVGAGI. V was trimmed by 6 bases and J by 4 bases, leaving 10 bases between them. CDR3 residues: CASRGQGYNSPLHF. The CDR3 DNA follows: TGTGCCAGCAGGGGGCAGGGGTATAATTCACCCCTCCACTTT.

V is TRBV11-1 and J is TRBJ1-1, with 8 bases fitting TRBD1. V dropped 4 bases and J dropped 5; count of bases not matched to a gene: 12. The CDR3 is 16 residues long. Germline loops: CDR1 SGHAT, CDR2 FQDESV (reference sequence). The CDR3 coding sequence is TGTGCCAGCAGCTCACCCCTGGGACAGGCCCGGACTGAAGCTTTCTTT. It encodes CASSSPLGQARTEAFF.

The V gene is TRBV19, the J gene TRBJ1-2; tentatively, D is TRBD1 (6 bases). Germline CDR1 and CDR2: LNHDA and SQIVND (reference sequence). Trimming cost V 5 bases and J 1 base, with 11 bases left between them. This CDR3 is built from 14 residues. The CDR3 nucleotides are TGTGCCAGTAGTGTTACAGGGATTAACTATGGCTACACCTTC. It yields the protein CASSVTGINYGYTF.

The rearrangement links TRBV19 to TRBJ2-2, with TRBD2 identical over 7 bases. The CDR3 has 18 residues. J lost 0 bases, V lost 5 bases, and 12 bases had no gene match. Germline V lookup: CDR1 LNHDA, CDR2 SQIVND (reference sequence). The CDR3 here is CASSPRGRVYTNTGELFF. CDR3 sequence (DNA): TGTGCCAGTAGTCCCCGGGGGAGGGTCTATACGAACACCGGGGAGCTGTTTTTT. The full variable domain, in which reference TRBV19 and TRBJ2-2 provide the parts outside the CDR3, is DGGITQSPKYLFRKEGQNVTLSCEQNLNHDAMYWYRQDPGQGLRLIYYSQIVNDFQKGDIAEGYSVSREKKESFPLTVTSAQKNPTAFYLCASSPRGRVYTNTGELFFGEGSRLTVL.

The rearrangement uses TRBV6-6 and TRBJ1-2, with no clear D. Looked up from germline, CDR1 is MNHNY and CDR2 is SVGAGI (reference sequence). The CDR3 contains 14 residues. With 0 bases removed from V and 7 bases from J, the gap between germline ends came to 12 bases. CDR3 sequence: CASSYSSSDRGYTF. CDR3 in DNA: TGTGCCAGCAGTTACTCGAGTTCTGATCGTGGCTACACCTTC.

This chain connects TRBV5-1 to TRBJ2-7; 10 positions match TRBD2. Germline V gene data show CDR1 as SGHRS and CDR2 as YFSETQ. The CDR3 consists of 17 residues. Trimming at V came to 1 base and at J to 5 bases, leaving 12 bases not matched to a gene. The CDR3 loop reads CASSLTSTTSGWDEQYF. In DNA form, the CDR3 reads TGCGCCAGCAGCTTGACCTCAACGACTAGCGGGTGGGACGAGCAGTACTTC. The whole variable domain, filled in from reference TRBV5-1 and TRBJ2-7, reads KAGVTQTPRYLIKTRGQQVTLSCSPISGHRSVSWYQQTPGQGLQFLFEYFSETQRNKGNFPGRFSGRQFSNSRSEMNVSTLELGDSALYLCASSLTSTTSGWDEQYFGPGTRLTVT.

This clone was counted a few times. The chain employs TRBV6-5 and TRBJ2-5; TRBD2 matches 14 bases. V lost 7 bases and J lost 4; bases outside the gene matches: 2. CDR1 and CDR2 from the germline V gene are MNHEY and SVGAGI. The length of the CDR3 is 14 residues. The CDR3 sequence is CASKGLAGAETQYF. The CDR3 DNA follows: TGTGCCAGCAAGGGACTAGCGGGGGCAGAGACCCAGTACTTC.

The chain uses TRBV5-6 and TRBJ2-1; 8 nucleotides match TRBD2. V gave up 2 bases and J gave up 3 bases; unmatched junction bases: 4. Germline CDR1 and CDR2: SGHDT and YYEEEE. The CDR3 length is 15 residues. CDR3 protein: CASSFAGGVYNEQFF. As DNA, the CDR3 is TGTGCCAGCAGCTTTGCGGGGGGTGTCTACAATGAGCAGTTCTTC.

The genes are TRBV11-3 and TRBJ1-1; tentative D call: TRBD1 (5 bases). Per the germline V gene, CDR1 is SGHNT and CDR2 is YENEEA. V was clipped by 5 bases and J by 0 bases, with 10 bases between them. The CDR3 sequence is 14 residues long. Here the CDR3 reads CASSRDGMNTEAFF. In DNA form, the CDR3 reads TGTGCCAGCAGCCGGGACGGTATGAACACTGAAGCTTTCTTT. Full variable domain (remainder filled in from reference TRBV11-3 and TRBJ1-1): EAGVVQSPRYKIIEKKQPVAFWCNPISGHNTLYWYLQNLGQGPELLIRYENEEAVDDSQLPKDRFSAERLKGVDSTLKIQPAELGDSAVYLCASSRDGMNTEAFFGQGTRLTVV.